This record looks at one T cell receptor beta chain sequence and its context. The target of this receptor is not known. Base qualities were left out, and no much larger clone turns up one base away. This sample was taken from a study of CD8 T cells in ankylosing spondylitis (dated by TCRdb to 2017 to 2019). About the full investigation: The study set out to find disease-linked TCR variants by profiling T cell receptor beta repertoires in ankylosing spondylitis patients and healthy donors. Peripheral blood samples were taken, and synovial fluid was additionally collected from ankylosing spondylitis patients. The full study cohort was made up of approximately 27 ankylosing spondylitis patients and 108 healthy donors. Broad study findings and their caveats: Blood from ankylosing spondylitis patients appeared to be characterized by a TCR beta motif composed of roughly 8 highly homologous amino acid variants. Significant enrichment of the disease-linked clones was reported in matched synovial fluid samples from ankylosing spondylitis patients. Some of the motif variants had been reported before in the synovial fluid and blood of reactive arthritis patients, a finding that suggests common disease-initiation mechanisms. The disease-linked clones showed a CD8+ phenotype and occurred at relatively low frequencies in peripheral blood.

The run used an Illumina HiSeq 2500. TCR beta libraries were prepared by quantitative 5'-RACE with molecular barcodes. In the original analysis: A new computational method based on a probabilistic model of VDJ rearrangement was used to identify disease-linked TCR variants. TCRdb's own reprocessing of the public reads used fastp at Q25 and MiXCR and kept productive beta chains. Rows merge per CDR3 protein into single entries with the most common DNA and genes. TCRdb, not the original authors, processed these V and J calls. For this sample there are more than 600,000 distinct CDR3 sequences; 15% to 20% appear just once. About a fifth of the sample comes from the top ten. V and J are truncated by 0 bases and 5 bases respectively, leaving an intervening sequence of 8 bases. CDR1 and CDR2, looked up from the germline V gene, are MGHRA and YSYEKL. The CDR3 runs 14 residues from the cysteine to the phenylalanine. Of all the DNA, just the CDR3 is kept, 42 bases in frame from base 1.

The sequence is built from TRBV4-1 and TRBJ2-1; the D segment could be TRBD2, given 5 matching bases. The receptor was derived from a male donor with ankylosing spondylitis. The sequenced sample consisted of blood, either unsorted or a sorted T cell fraction (not recorded which). This receptor carries the CDR3 CASSQDRRDNEQFF. The DNA reads TGCGCCAGCAGCCAAGATCGGCGGGACAATGAGCAGTTCTTC.